The 28 T cell receptor beta chains given below trace back to one sample, sequenced in a study of blood T cell repertoires in COVID-19. Repertoires were generated with immunoSEQ multiplex PCR, while TCRdb's copy carries only in-frame clones and drops some. Of under 350,000 clones listed, about nine tenths were seen once; the top ten hold around 4%. Sequenced sample: PBMCs or T cells enriched from blood (not recorded which). The receptors were gathered from a man aged 25 to 45 who had recovered from COVID-19.

The chain employs TRBV19 and TRBJ2-7, with a weak D call TRBD1 (5 bases). The CDR3 is made up of 14 amino acids. V lost 3 bases and J 6 bases, leaving 15 bases between the germline ends. In germline, CDR1 is LNHDA, CDR2 SQIVND (reference sequence). CDR3 protein: CASSIGQATGEQYF. DNA for the CDR3: TGTGCCAGTAGTATCGGGCAGGCCACAGGCGAGCAGTACTTC.

The V call is TRBV7-9, the J call TRBJ1-2; 12 nucleotides align to TRBD1. V dropped 4 bases and J dropped 6; count of bases not matched to a gene: 15. The V gene's germline CDR1 is SEHNR and CDR2 FQNEAQ (reference sequence). This CDR3 spans 18 amino acids. CDR3: CASSSTLGGDRGRNGYTF. For the CDR3, the DNA is TGTGCCAGCAGCTCCACCCTCGGGGGGGACAGGGGGCGGAATGGCTACACCTTC. Full variable domain (outside the CDR3, taken from reference TRBV7-9 and TRBJ1-2): DTGVSQNPRHKITKRGQNVTFRCDPISEHNRLYWYRQTLGQGPEFLTYFQNEAQLEKSRLLSDRFSAERPKGSFSTLEIQRTEQGDSAMYLCASSSTLGGDRGRNGYTFGSGTRLTVV.

This clone appeared a few times. This chain connects TRBV6-5 to TRBJ2-7; D ambiguous. Germline V gene sequence: CDR1 MNHEY, CDR2 SVGAGI. Trimming stripped 8 bases from V and 7 bases from J, with 9 bases between. The CDR3 runs to 10 residues. CDR3 residues: CASLEDEQYF. In DNA form, the CDR3 reads TGTGCCAGCCTTGAGGATGAGCAGTACTTC.

CDR3 in amino acids: CASSRDRALEAFF. CDR3 bases: TGTGCCAGCAGTAGGGACAGGGCTCTTGAAGCTTTCTTT. V is TRBV6-5 and J is TRBJ1-1; TRBD1 agrees at 9 bases. This CDR3 spans 13 amino acids. V lost 5 bases and J lost 7; bases outside the gene matches: 5. Germline CDR1 is MNHEY and CDR2 is SVGAGI.

The chain has TRBV18 and TRBJ1-5; D is undetermined. The V end lost 6 bases, the J end lost 4 bases, and 13 bases lay between the germline ends. Germline CDR1 and CDR2: KGHSH and LQKENI. The CDR3 has 14 amino acids. The CDR3 sequence: CASSPLGGNQPQHF. In DNA, the CDR3 is TGTGCCAGCTCGCCCCTGGGCGGGAATCAGCCCCAGCATTTT.

This rearrangement joins TRBV6-1 to TRBJ1-1; D ambiguous. CDR1 is MNHNS and CDR2 is SASEGT in the germline V gene. The CDR3 covers 14 residues. V lost 2 bases and J 5 bases, leaving 12 bases between the germline ends. The CDR3 region is CASSEFPGGTEAFF. The CDR3 DNA is TGTGCCAGCAGTGAATTTCCCGGAGGGACTGAAGCTTTCTTT.

The chain carries TRBV21-1 and TRBJ1-6. TRBV21-1 is given as a pseudogene. This CDR3 has 17 residues. The CDR3 spells CASTESPGPLYNSPLHF. Written as DNA, the CDR3 is TGTGCCAGCACCGAAAGTCCCGGTCCACTCTATAATTCACCCCTCCACTTT.

The V and J genes are TRBV6-6 and TRBJ2-7, with TRBD1 matching 8 bases. The CDR3 has 13 amino acids. Trimming at V came to 7 bases and at J to 5 bases, leaving 7 bases not matched to a gene. Germline V CDR1 and CDR2: MNHNY, SVGAGI (reference sequence). CDR3 nucleotide sequence: TGTGCCAGCACCGTACTGACAGGGGACGAGCAGTACTTC. As protein: CASTVLTGDEQYF.

The rearrangement joins TRBV5-6 to TRBJ2-7; possible D gene TRBD1, 6 bases. Germline CDR1 SGHDT, CDR2 YYEEEE. This CDR3 comprises 13 residues. Trimming left V 1 base short and J 2 bases short, with 7 bases between. The CDR3 DNA reads TGTGCCAGCAGCTTGAACAGGGCCTACGAGCAGTACTTC. Its translation is CASSLNRAYEQYF.

The V and J genes are TRBV18 and TRBJ1-3; D gene ambiguous. Deletions cut 2 bases from V and 0 bases from J, with 11 bases between. Germline V gene data show CDR1 as KGHSH and CDR2 as LQKENI. This CDR3 spans 16 amino acids. CDR3 bases: TGTGCCAGCTCACCAAGCATCGGGAGCTCTGGAAACACCATATATTTT. Its protein is CASSPSIGSSGNTIYF.

V is TRBV11-2 and J is TRBJ1-2, with D possibly TRBD1 on 5 matching bases. V was trimmed by 4 bases and J by 8 bases, leaving 17 bases between them. This CDR3 is 14 amino acids long. Germline V gene lookup returns CDR1 SGHAT and CDR2 FQNNGV. The CDR3 coding sequence is TGTGCCAGCAGCTCCCCTAATGAGCCAGGGGGCTACACCTTC. Protein sequence: CASSSPNEPGGYTF.

The chain has TRBV29-1 and TRBJ1-6, with 8 bases matching TRBD1. Germline V lookup: CDR1 SQVTM, CDR2 ANQGSEA. The CDR3 loop spans 14 amino acids. V was pared by 7 bases and J by 5 bases, with 7 bases of the junction left unmatched. Here the CDR3 reads CSASQGADNSPLHF. The CDR3 DNA reads as TGCAGCGCGTCTCAGGGGGCGGATAATTCACCCCTCCACTTT.

The rearrangement joins TRBV10-2 to TRBJ2-1, with 11 positions matching TRBD2. V was pared by 6 bases and J by 6 bases, with 4 bases of the junction left unmatched. CDR1 and CDR2 from the germline V gene are WSHSY and SAAADI. CDR3 length equals 14 residues. This CDR3 is CASSGTSGGNEQFF. CDR3 sequence (DNA): TGCGCCAGCAGCGGGACTAGCGGAGGCAATGAGCAGTTCTTC.

The J gene is TRBJ1-2, the V gene TRBV30; D is possibly TRBD1 (5 bases). Between the trimmed V and J ends, which lost 2 bases and 4 bases, there was a span of 14 bases. The CDR3 is 14 amino acids. Germline V gene sequence: CDR1 GTSNPN, CDR2 SVGIG (reference sequence). This CDR3 is CAWSLGLNPYGYTF. The CDR3 DNA reads TGTGCCTGGAGTTTGGGACTCAACCCCTATGGCTACACCTTC.

The chain couples TRBV18 to TRBJ2-5, with 9 bases identical to TRBD1. Losses at the gene ends were 3 bases for V and 6 bases for J; bases not matched to a gene: 8. Germline loops: CDR1 KGHSH, CDR2 LQKENI. The CDR3 is made up of 15 amino acids. The DNA of the CDR3 is TGTGCCAGCTCACCGCAGAGGACAGGGGAGCAGACCCAGTACTTC. It specifies CASSPQRTGEQTQYF.

This clone occurred a few times. The genes are TRBV6-2 or TRBV6-3 and TRBJ2-4; D not resolved. Trimming removed 5 bases from V and 0 bases from J, with 8 bases in between. The germline CDR1 and CDR2 sequences are MNHEY and SVGEGT. The CDR3 spans 14 residues. CDR3 in amino acids: CASSPEPAKNIQYF. The CDR3 DNA reads TGTGCCAGCAGTCCGGAGCCAGCCAAAAACATTCAGTACTTC.

The genes are TRBV10-1 and TRBJ1-6; D call uncertain. V was shortened by 3 bases and J by 0 bases, with 6 bases between the two germline ends. The germline V gene has CDR1 WNHNN and CDR2 SYGVQD (reference sequence). The CDR3 is 15 residues long. This chain's CDR3 is CASSEGSSYNSPLHF. DNA for the CDR3: TGCGCCAGCAGTGAAGGGAGCTCCTATAATTCACCCCTCCACTTT.

Points on this clone: Other DNA sequences within the sample encode an identical CDR3. The rearrangement joins TRBV5-1 to TRBJ1-5; D is undetermined. The CDR3 is made up of 14 amino acids. Trimming shortened V by 0 bases and J by 4 bases, and 8 bases separated the two germline ends. Germline assignment: CDR1 SGHRS and CDR2 YFSETQ. The CDR3 bases are TGCGCCAGCAGCTTGGGCGGGTCAAATCAGCCCCAGCATTTT. Residues: CASSLGGSNQPQHF.

The gene calls are TRBV28 and TRBJ2-1; tentative D call: TRBD2 (5 bases). Trimming took off 6 bases at V and 10 bases at J, with 22 bases between the two ends. The CDR3 consists of 15 residues. The germline CDR1 and CDR2 sequences are MDHEN and SYDVKM. CDR3 residues: CASSSSRGLLREQFF. The CDR3 region has the DNA TGTGCCAGCAGCTCGTCGCGAGGACTCCTTCGGGAGCAGTTCTTC.

This sequence joins TRBV6-5 and TRBJ2-7; 8 bases are shared with TRBD2. With 5 bases clipped from V and 0 bases from J, the junction kept 6 bases outside the gene matches. The CDR3 loop spans 15 amino acids. Germline V CDR1 and CDR2: MNHEY, SVGAGI. CDR3 amino acids: CASSPRGGSSYEQYF. CDR3 nucleotides: TGTGCCAGCAGTCCCCGGGGGGGGAGCTCCTACGAGCAGTACTTC.

The chain is built from TRBV24-1 and TRBJ1-5, with TRBD1 matching 7 bases. Germline V gives CDR1 KGHDR, CDR2 SFDVKD. CDR3 length: 14 residues. The ends lost 5 bases at V and 3 bases at J; junction bases unmatched: 3. CDR3 sequence: CATSAGTVNQPQHF. The CDR3 DNA follows: TGTGCCACCAGTGCCGGGACAGTCAATCAGCCCCAGCATTTT.

The chain carries TRBV5-8 and TRBJ1-1, with D unclear. V was shortened by 0 bases and J by 0 bases, with 6 bases between the two germline ends. Germline V gene lookup returns CDR1 SGHTS and CDR2 YDEGEE. The CDR3 runs to 14 residues. The chain's CDR3 is CASSLAAVNTEAFF. In DNA form, the CDR3 reads TGTGCCAGCAGCTTGGCCGCAGTGAACACTGAAGCTTTCTTT. The whole variable domain, filled in from reference TRBV5-8 and TRBJ1-1, reads EAGVTQSPTHLIKTRGQQATLRCSPISGHTSVYWYQQALGLGLQFLLWYDEGEERNRGNFPPRFSGRQFPNYSSELNVNALELEDSALYLCASSLAAVNTEAFFGQGTRLTVV.

The gene calls are TRBV30 and TRBJ1-4; 9 bases match TRBD1. The CDR3 runs to 14 residues. J lost 4 bases, V lost 5 bases, and 5 bases had no gene match. Germline V gene lookup returns CDR1 GTSNPN and CDR2 SVGIG (reference sequence). DNA for the CDR3: TGTGCCTGGGGACAGGGGCTGAATAATGAAAAACTGTTTTTT. Translating gives CAWGQGLNNEKLFF. The variable domain in full, with the rest retrieved from reference TRBV30 and TRBJ1-4, is SQTIHQWPATLVQPVGSPLSLECTVEGTSNPNLYWYRQAAGRGLQLLFYSVGIGQISSEVPQNLSASRPQDRQFILSSKKLLLSDSGFYLCAWGQGLNNEKLFFGSGTQLSVL.

This rearrangement joins TRBV19 to TRBJ1-1; no clear D gene. The CDR3 is 14 residues long. CDR1 and CDR2 (germline): LNHDA, SQIVND (reference sequence). The V gene lost 6 bases and the J gene lost 0 bases, with 11 bases spanning the gap. The CDR3 DNA reads TGTGCCAGTAGCAACCGAGGGATGAACACTGAAGCTTTCTTT. Translating gives CASSNRGMNTEAFF.

J is TRBJ1-6 and V is TRBV18, with a weak D call TRBD1 (5 bases). The length of the CDR3 is 16 residues. Trimming took off 4 bases at V and 7 bases at J, with 17 bases between the two ends. Looked up from germline, CDR1 is KGHSH and CDR2 is LQKENI. CDR3: CASSLGGKTVNSPLHF. The CDR3 DNA reads TGTGCCAGCTCACTCGGGGGAAAGACCGTCAATTCACCCCTCCACTTT.

The rearrangement joins TRBV11-3 to TRBJ2-7, with D unresolved. Trimming removed 3 bases at V and 3 bases at J, with 12 bases between. This CDR3 comprises 14 residues. CDR1 and CDR2 from the germline V gene are SGHNT and YENEEA. This CDR3 reads CASSFGGGFYEQYF. DNA of the CDR3: TGTGCCAGCAGCTTTGGCGGTGGTTTCTACGAGCAGTACTTC.

This clone was picked up one time. The CDR3 region is CASSPGLAGGTYEQYF. CDR3 coding DNA: TGTGCCAGCAGTCCTGGACTAGCGGGAGGAACCTACGAGCAGTACTTC. The chain employs TRBV2 and TRBJ2-7, with 14 bases identical to TRBD2. The junction had 5 bases not matched to a gene; V was cut back by 5 bases and J by 2 bases. This CDR3 has 16 residues. The germline CDR1 and CDR2 sequences are SNHLY and FYNNEI.

The chain recombines TRBV21-1 with TRBJ1-1; no check of the table's D call, TRBD1, against the DNA was made. TRBV21-1 is a documented pseudogene. The CDR3 contains 20 residues. Here the CDR3 DNA reads TGTGCCAGCACCCCCCGGGGGACAGGGGGTTGGGGGGGTCGGAACACTGAAGCTTTCTTT. This sequence encodes CASTPRGTGGWGGRNTEAFF.